This T cell receptor beta chain was identified in a study of T cells in Graves' hyperthyroidism and ophthalmopathy. The CDR3 regions of TCR beta were amplified from RNA transcripts. A set of HTBI primers served as the primers for a first-round RT-PCR of the TCR CDR3. TCRdb recomputed calls from the multiplex PCR reads with MiXCR, one row per CDR3 protein. This sample has 350,000 or so distinct CDR3 sequences; roughly 18% occur once, and the top ten carry 45% to 55%. This CDR3 has 12 residues. CDR1 and CDR2 (germline): MDHEN, SYDVKM. Trimming took 2 bases from V and 5 from J, leaving 7 bases between them. When ophthalmopathy did not progress within 18 months, Graves' hyperthyroidism was considered stable. Diagnoses were established using clinical symptoms, serum thyroxine and TRAb, thyroid ultrasound and orbital computed tomography.

Sequencing used blood. This receptor was obtained from a woman in her 50s with Graves' hyperthyroidism. The chain carries TRBV28 and TRBJ2-7; no reliable D call. CDR3 DNA: TGTGCCAGCAGTTTAAAGGGTCACGAGCAGTACTTC. Its protein is CASSLKGHEQYF. The whole variable domain, filled in from reference TRBV28 and TRBJ2-7, reads DVKVTQSSRYLVKRTGEKVFLECVQDMDHENMFWYRQDPGLGLRLIYFSYDVKMKEKGDIPEGYSVSREKKERFSLILESASTNQTSMYLCASSLKGHEQYFGPGTRLTVT.